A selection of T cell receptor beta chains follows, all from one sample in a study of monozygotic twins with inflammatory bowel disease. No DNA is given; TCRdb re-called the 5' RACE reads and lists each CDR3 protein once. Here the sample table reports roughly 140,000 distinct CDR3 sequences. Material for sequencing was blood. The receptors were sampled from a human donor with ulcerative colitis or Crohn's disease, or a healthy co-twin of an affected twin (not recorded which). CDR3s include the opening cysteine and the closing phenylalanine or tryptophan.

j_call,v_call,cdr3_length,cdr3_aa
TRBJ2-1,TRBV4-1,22,CASSLTHSGLAGATRGRNEQFF
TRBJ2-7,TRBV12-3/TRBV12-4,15,CASSLEGHQFDEQYF
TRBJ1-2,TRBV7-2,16,CASSVRWGALSDGYTF
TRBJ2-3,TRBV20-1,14,CSAREGGPTDTQYF
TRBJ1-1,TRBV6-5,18,CASSSGTGQILVDTEAFF
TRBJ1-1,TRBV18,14,CASSPEAKGTEAFF
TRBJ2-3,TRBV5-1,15,CASSYTPPTTDTQYF
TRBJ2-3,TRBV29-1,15,CSVGRFSGVTDTQYF
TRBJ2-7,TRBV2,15,CASTRQGGGAYEQYF
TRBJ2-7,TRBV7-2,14,CASTFWTSPVGQYF
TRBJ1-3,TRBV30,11,CAWSAPFSIYF
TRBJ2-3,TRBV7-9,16,CASSRHHPSGTDTQYF
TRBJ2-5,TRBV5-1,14,CASSLRASQETQYF
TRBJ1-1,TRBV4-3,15,CASSQLEGARAEAFF
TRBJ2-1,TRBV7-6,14,CASSGGLLLNEQFF
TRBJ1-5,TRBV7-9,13,CASSLAGSGPQHF
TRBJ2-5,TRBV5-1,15,CASSDPGGVQETQYF
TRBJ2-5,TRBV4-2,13,CASSQGQQETQYF
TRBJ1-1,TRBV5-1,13,CASSPGQGSFAFF
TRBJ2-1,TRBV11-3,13,CASSLDPGTEQFF
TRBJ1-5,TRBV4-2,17,CASSQDRAGEVGQPQHF
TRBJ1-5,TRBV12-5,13,CASAPGPNQPQHF
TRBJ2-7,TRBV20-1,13,CSASQGGAYEQYF
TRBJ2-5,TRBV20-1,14,CSARGRETQETQYF
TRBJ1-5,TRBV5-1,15,CASSRTGGGNQPQHF
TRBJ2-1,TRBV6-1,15,CASSESDTGGHEQFF
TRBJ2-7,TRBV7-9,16,CASSLGGSAVAYEQYF
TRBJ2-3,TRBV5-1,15,CASSFWGARTDTQYF
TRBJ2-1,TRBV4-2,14,CAGSHPGTYNEQFF
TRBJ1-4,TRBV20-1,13,CSAEDRGLPIVFF
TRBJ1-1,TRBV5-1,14,CASSDPGGAAEAFF
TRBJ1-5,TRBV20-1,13,CSATGQIETGQHF
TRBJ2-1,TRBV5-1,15,CASSLSLQGIDEQFF
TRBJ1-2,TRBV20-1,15,CSASGASLTNYGYTF
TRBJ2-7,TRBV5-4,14,CASSSGQVSYEQYF
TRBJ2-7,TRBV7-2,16,CASSLGGTGASYEQYF
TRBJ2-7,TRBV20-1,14,CSARVFGQTYEQYF
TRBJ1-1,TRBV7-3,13,CASSLAARGEAFF